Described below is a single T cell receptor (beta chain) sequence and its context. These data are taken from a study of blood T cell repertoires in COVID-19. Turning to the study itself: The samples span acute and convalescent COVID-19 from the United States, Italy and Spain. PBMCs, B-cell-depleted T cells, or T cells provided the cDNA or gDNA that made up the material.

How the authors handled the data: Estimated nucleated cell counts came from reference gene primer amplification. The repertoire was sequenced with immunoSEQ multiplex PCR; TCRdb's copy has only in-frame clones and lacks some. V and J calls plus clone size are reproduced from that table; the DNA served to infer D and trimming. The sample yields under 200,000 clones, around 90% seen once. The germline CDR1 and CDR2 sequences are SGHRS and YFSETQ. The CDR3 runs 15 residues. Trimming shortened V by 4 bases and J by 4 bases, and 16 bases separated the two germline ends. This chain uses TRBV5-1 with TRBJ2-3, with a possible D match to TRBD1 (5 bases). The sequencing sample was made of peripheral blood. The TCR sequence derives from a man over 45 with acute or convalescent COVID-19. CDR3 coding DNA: TGCGCCAGCAGCCTCGGACATCAGGGCGCAGATACGCAGTATTTT. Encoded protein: CASSLGHQGADTQYF.